These T cell receptor beta chains were read from a single sample in a study of T cells after yellow fever vaccination. TCRdb re-derived calls from the 5' RACE reads in MiXCR, one entry per CDR3 protein. The sample includes hundreds of thousands of distinct CDR3 sequences, 20% to 25% of them seen just once. The sample was PBMCs, taken 21 days after the first yellow fever vaccination. Every receptor here comes from a man between 18 and 29 years old who received the YFV17D yellow fever vaccine. Each CDR3 is given without its conserved first and last residue. D genes are given only for firm matches.

D gene	V gene	CDR3 protein
-	TRBV25-1	ASSEQEWEQY
TRBD2	TRBV6-5	ASSYSASGGANEQF
-	TRBV6-5	ASGPWGDEQF
-	TRBV7-9	ASSFVGAGDNEQF
-	TRBV7-9	ASSFSGNSGNTIY
-	TRBV18	ASSPGPDGAIAQF
-	TRBV5-6	ASSLWGSSYNEQF
TRBD1	TRBV7-9	ASRTGGTDTQY
-	TRBV9	ASSPPGVPEETQY
-	TRBV9	ASSVGRRDSPLH
TRBD1	TRBV6-5	ASSYSDRDYLFNYGYT
TRBD1	TRBV2	ASSADRGNEKLF
TRBD1	TRBV5-8	ASRRTGSSYEQY
-	TRBV7-9	ASSPLPGQETDTQY
-	TRBV5-1	ATRTAMNTEAF
-	TRBV5-1	ASSLWAYEQY
-	TRBV18	ASSRAPEDTGELF
-	TRBV20-1	SARDYKENTEAF
-	TRBV21-1	ASRLRRDYQPQH
-	TRBV6-4	ARRYQPQH
-	TRBV10-1	ASLFARDEVRTEAF